One and the same sample provided the 20 T cell receptor beta chains below, sequenced in a study of blood T cell repertoires in COVID-19. Assay: immunoSEQ multiplex PCR; the TCRdb copy retains only in-frame clones and omits some. The sample yields about 87,000 clones, 60% to 80% seen once. Sequencing input: peripheral blood. These receptors all come from a woman aged 50 to 60 with acute or convalescent COVID-19.

The V gene is TRBV2, the J gene TRBJ1-1; D gene ambiguous. CDR3 size: 15 residues. Trimming left V 6 bases short and J 2 bases short, with 16 bases between. The germline V gene encodes CDR1 SNHLY and CDR2 FYNNEI. The CDR3 coding sequence is TGTGCCAGCAGGCCCCGAGGACTGATAAACACTGAAGCTTTCTTT. This translates into CASRPRGLINTEAFF.

The chain couples TRBV7-8 to TRBJ1-1; no reliable D call. CDR3 length: 14 amino acids. With 1 base removed from V and 5 bases from J, the gap between germline ends came to 11 bases. Germline values: CDR1 SGHVS, CDR2 FQNEAQ. The CDR3 region is CASSLGRRLTEAFF. CDR3 DNA: TGTGCCAGCAGCTTAGGGCGGAGGTTGACTGAAGCTTTCTTT. Drawing the rest from reference TRBV7-8 and TRBJ1-1, the complete variable domain is GAGVSQSPRYKVAKRGQDVALRCDPISGHVSLFWYQQALGQGPEFLTYFQNEAQLDKSGLPSDRFFAERPEGSVSTLKIQRTQQEDSAVYLCASSLGRRLTEAFFGQGTRLTVV.

This clone came up a few times. This CDR3 is also generated by other DNA sequences in the sample. The chain couples TRBV5-1 to TRBJ1-5; D ambiguous. The germline V gene encodes CDR1 SGHRS and CDR2 YFSETQ. V was shortened by 1 base and J by 5 bases, with 7 bases between the two germline ends. The CDR3 is made up of 13 amino acids. The CDR3 nucleotides are TGCGCCAGCAGCTTGTCCGGAGATCAGCCCCAGCATTTT. Its protein is CASSLSGDQPQHF.

The rearrangement uses TRBV14 and TRBJ2-5; a possible D gene is TRBD2 (6 bases). This CDR3 contains 15 residues. Germline CDR1 SGHDN, CDR2 FVKESK. V was clipped by 0 bases and J by 7 bases, with 15 bases between them. Here the CDR3 DNA reads TGTGCCAGCAGCCAAGAAGGCACTAGCAAGGCGACCCAGTACTTC. Translation: CASSQEGTSKATQYF.

The V and J genes are TRBV2 and TRBJ2-3, with D tentatively TRBD1 (6 bases). The length of the CDR3 is 15 residues. Germline loops: CDR1 SNHLY, CDR2 FYNNEI. Between the trimmed V and J ends, which lost 6 bases and 7 bases, there was a span of 20 bases. Here the CDR3 DNA reads TGTGCCAGCAGGCCGGACAGATCGAGCCCCAATACGCAGTATTTT. The encoded protein is CASRPDRSSPNTQYF.

In this sample, this clone turned up once. The chain carries TRBV5-1 and TRBJ2-7, with a weak D call TRBD1 (5 bases). CDR1 and CDR2 (germline): SGHRS, YFSETQ. Trimming removed 0 bases from V and 2 bases from J, with 15 bases in between. The CDR3 sequence is 16 residues long. CDR3 DNA sequence: TGCGCCAGCAGCTTGGCTTTCGACAGACCCGCCTACGAGCAGTACTTC. Residues: CASSLAFDRPAYEQYF.

This chain links TRBV7-9 with TRBJ2-1; TRBD2 matches at 11 bases. The CDR3 runs 17 residues. V was pared by 5 bases and J by 0 bases, with 6 bases of the junction left unmatched. Per the germline V gene, CDR1 is SEHNR and CDR2 is FQNEAQ (reference sequence). As DNA, the CDR3 is TGTGCCAGCAGCGCTAGCGGGGGGTCTGGCTCCTACAATGAGCAGTTCTTC. Its protein product is CASSASGGSGSYNEQFF.

The gene calls are TRBV4-2 and TRBJ2-2; unclear D gene. This CDR3 has 14 residues. V lost 0 bases, J lost 4 bases, and 6 bases lay in between. CDR1 and CDR2 from the germline V gene are LGHNA and YNFKEQ. This chain's CDR3 is CASSQDSPTGELFF. DNA of the CDR3: TGTGCCAGCAGCCAAGACTCCCCCACCGGGGAGCTGTTTTTT.

The chain employs TRBV18 and TRBJ1-2; D is perhaps TRBD1 (5 bases). In germline, CDR1 is KGHSH, CDR2 LQKENI. CDR3 length: 17 residues. V was trimmed by 6 bases and J by 8 bases, leaving 28 bases between them. For the CDR3, the DNA is TGTGCCAGCTCTACCACGGGCGGAAACAGGTCGCCTGGAGGCTACACCTTC. This gives the protein CASSTTGGNRSPGGYTF.

This chain links TRBV7-2 with TRBJ1-2; 7 bases agree with TRBD1. Germline CDR1 and CDR2: SGHTA and FQGNSA. V was pared by 5 bases and J by 4 bases, with 10 bases of the junction left unmatched. The CDR3 has 15 residues. The CDR3, as DNA: TGTGCCAGCAGCCCTTCTGAAGGGGGCGGCTATGGCTACACCTTC. It yields the protein CASSPSEGGGYGYTF.

This chain links TRBV7-2 with TRBJ2-7, with D unclear. The CDR3 spans 17 residues. V gave up 0 bases and J gave up 1 base, with 16 bases separating them. Germline lookup yields CDR1 SGHTA and CDR2 FQGNSA. The CDR3 here is CASSLAHITTRSYEQYF. The CDR3 DNA follows: TGTGCCAGCAGCTTAGCGCATATTACCACGAGGTCCTACGAGCAGTACTTC.

This clone was seen a single time. The chain combines TRBV28 with TRBJ2-7; D may be TRBD2 (7 bases). The V gene's germline CDR1 is MDHEN and CDR2 SYDVKM. This CDR3 is 12 amino acids long. Between the trimmed V and J ends, which lost 11 bases and 2 bases, there was a span of 13 bases. CDR3 DNA sequence: TGTGCCTGGGGGGGGGCCACCTACGAGCAGTACTTC. Residues: CAWGGATYEQYF.

The chain combines TRBV28 with TRBJ1-3; no definite D call. This CDR3 region has 14 residues. Germline V gene lookup returns CDR1 MDHEN and CDR2 SYDVKM. The germline V and J ends were trimmed by 10 bases and 0 bases, with 13 bases remaining between them. This CDR3 reads CATGRPRSGNTIYF. The CDR3 nucleotides are TGTGCCACCGGCAGGCCCCGCTCTGGAAACACCATATATTTT. The full variable domain, its missing parts supplied by reference TRBV28 and TRBJ1-3, is DVKVTQSSRYLVKRTGEKVFLECVQDMDHENMFWYRQDPGLGLRLIYFSYDVKMKEKGDIPEGYSVSREKKERFSLILESASTNQTSMYLCATGRPRSGNTIYFGEGSWLTVV.

This chain links TRBV5-1 with TRBJ2-2; D possibly corresponds to TRBD1 (6 bases). V was pared by 0 bases and J by 4 bases, with 10 bases between. In germline, CDR1 is SGHRS, CDR2 YFSETQ. The CDR3 is 15 amino acids. This CDR3 reads CASSLAQGSTGELFF. The CDR3 nucleotides are TGCGCCAGCAGCTTGGCCCAGGGGAGCACCGGGGAGCTGTTTTTT.

This clone was recorded only once. The rearrangement uses TRBV7-9 and TRBJ2-3; 12 bases are shared with TRBD2. The CDR3 is made up of 15 amino acids. V trimming: 5 bases; J trimming: 3 bases; junction bases outside the gene matches: 3. Germline CDR1 SEHNR, CDR2 FQNEAQ (reference sequence). The CDR3, as DNA: TGTGCCAGCAGCACCGGGACTAGCGGGACAGATACGCAGTATTTT. Translated, it gives CASSTGTSGTDTQYF.

The chain recombines TRBV18 with TRBJ1-6; D unresolved. Deletions cut 2 bases from V and 10 bases from J, with 9 bases between. The germline V gene has CDR1 KGHSH and CDR2 LQKENI. The CDR3 is 13 amino acids. DNA of the CDR3: TGTGCCAGCTCACCAGCGAGGGAATCACCCCTCCACTTT. Translation gives CASSPARESPLHF. Together with reference TRBV18 and TRBJ1-6, the CDR3 gives the full variable domain: NAGVMQNPRHLVRRRGQEARLRCSPMKGHSHVYWYRQLPEEGLKFMVYLQKENIIDESGMPKERFSAEFPKEGPSILRIQQVVRGDSAAYFCASSPARESPLHFGNGTRLTVT.

This clone was observed a few times. This rearrangement joins TRBV7-2 to TRBJ2-7; perhaps TRBD2 as D (6 bases). V was trimmed by 5 bases and J by 2 bases, leaving 16 bases between them. Germline CDR1 and CDR2: SGHTA and FQGNSA. The CDR3 is made up of 15 amino acids. CDR3 region: CASSEGGVLTYEQYF. CDR3 DNA: TGTGCCAGCAGCGAGGGCGGGGTCCTTACCTACGAGCAGTACTTC.

This clone was seen a few times. The V and J genes are TRBV7-2 and TRBJ2-1; 11 nucleotides agree with TRBD2. Germline V gene data show CDR1 as SGHTA and CDR2 as FQGNSA. V shed 5 bases, J shed 7 bases, and the junction held 10 bases outside the gene matches. This CDR3 has 16 amino acids. In DNA form, the CDR3 reads TGTGCCAGCAGCGATAGCGGGGGGGCGTTGGGAAATGAGCAGTTCTTC. Protein product: CASSDSGGALGNEQFF.

This chain connects TRBV2 to TRBJ1-1; tentatively, D is TRBD1 (6 bases). V lost 9 bases to trimming and J lost 7 bases, with 18 bases between them. The CDR3 consists of 13 residues. Germline CDR1 reads SNHLY; CDR2 reads FYNNEI. CDR3 sequence reads: CASTPGGAFEAFF. The CDR3, as DNA: TGTGCCAGTACTCCCGGGGGGGCCTTTGAAGCTTTCTTT.

Only one count was recorded for this clone. The chain employs TRBV7-2 and TRBJ1-4; TRBD1 matches 9 bases. Unmatched junction bases numbered 4, after V lost 5 bases and J lost 6 bases. The CDR3 sequence is 14 residues long. CDR1 and CDR2 (germline): SGHTA, FQGNSA. The CDR3: CASSLGQGHEKLFF. DNA of the CDR3: TGTGCCAGCAGCCTGGGACAGGGACATGAAAAACTGTTTTTT.